This passage covers 26 T cell receptor beta chains from one sample sequenced in a study of human T cells and chemical hapten exposure (dated by TCRdb to the early 2020s). The protocol used for the library was RACE. Instrument used: NextSeq 500. The public reads were run again by TCRdb, first through fastp at Q25 and then through MiXCR, and only productive beta chains were kept. For every CDR3 protein sequence, its rows merge into one entry that carries the most common genes and DNA. The sample table lists more than 100,000 distinct CDR3 sequences, roughly 14% of them with a count of one. The ten largest clonotypes hold about 3% of the sample. This specimen's time point label, per the study, means: pre-sensitization, week 0. Reading the label with the study, this specimen's treatment or condition is: therapeutic diphenylcyclopropenone sensitization with weekly scalp DPC. The sample was whole blood, taken in connection with sensitization to the hapten diphenylcyclopropenone (DPC). All receptors come from a woman in her late teens or twenties with alopecia areata. Some clones in this sample may be carry-over from other donors' samples.

This clonotype was seen at least ten times. This chain links TRBV7-9 with TRBJ1-3; D is possibly TRBD1 (5 bases). The CDR3 totals 14 residues. Germline-derived CDR1 and CDR2 are SEHNR and FQNEAQ (reference sequence). Deletions cut 4 bases from V and 1 base from J, with 8 bases between. In nucleotides, the CDR3 is TGTGCCAGCAGCTCAGGGAGTTCTGGAAACACCATATATTTT. This gives the protein CASSSGSSGNTIYF.

The chain is built from TRBV27 and TRBJ2-4; no clear D. CDR1 is MNHEY, CDR2 SMNVEV, per germline (reference sequence). The V and J ends lost 4 bases and 2 bases respectively, with 15 bases between them. There are 16 residues in the CDR3. CDR3: CASSSGKSRTKNIQYF. Here the CDR3 DNA reads TGTGCCAGCAGTTCGGGCAAGAGCCGGACCAAAAACATTCAGTACTTC.

V is TRBV7-8 and J is TRBJ1-6, with D possibly matching TRBD1 (6 bases). Germline V gene lookup returns CDR1 SGHVS and CDR2 FQNEAQ. The CDR3 contains 14 residues. Trimming took 4 bases from V and 12 from J, leaving 16 bases between them. This CDR3 reads CASSSRDKFVPLHF. The CDR3 nucleotides are TGTGCCAGCAGCTCCCGGGACAAGTTTGTACCCCTCCACTTT. Based on the CDR3 plus reference TRBV7-8 and TRBJ1-6, the full variable domain is GAGVSQSPRYKVAKRGQDVALRCDPISGHVSLFWYQQALGQGPEFLTYFQNEAQLDKSGLPSDRFFAERPEGSVSTLKIQRTQQEDSAVYLCASSSRDKFVPLHFGNGTRLTVT.

The V and J genes are TRBV10-3 and TRBJ2-3, with 8 bases matching TRBD1. V shed 3 bases, J shed 4 bases, and the junction held 6 bases outside the gene matches. Germline V gene data show CDR1 as ENHRY and CDR2 as SYGVKD. The CDR3 covers 15 residues. CDR3: CAISESTGASDTQYF. The CDR3, as DNA: TGTGCCATCAGTGAATCGACAGGGGCATCAGATACGCAGTATTTT.

This clonotype was counted a few times. The chain is built from TRBV12-3 or TRBV12-4 and TRBJ2-1; a weak D match, TRBD1 (5 bases). This CDR3 has 15 residues. V was trimmed by 3 bases and J by 6 bases, leaving 15 bases between them. The CDR3 spells CASSLARQYFNEQFF. CDR3 nucleotide sequence: TGTGCCAGCAGTTTGGCGAGACAGTATTTCAATGAGCAGTTCTTC.

This chain connects TRBV7-2 to TRBJ1-2, with a possible D match to TRBD1 (5 bases). Per the germline V gene, CDR1 is SGHTA and CDR2 is FQGNSA. V was clipped by 1 base and J by 4 bases, with 19 bases between them. This CDR3 contains 17 residues. The CDR3 DNA follows: TGTGCCAGCAGCTTAGACCCAAGGGCAGGGCTCTCCTATGGCTACACCTTC. It codes for CASSLDPRAGLSYGYTF.

This clonotype was recorded a few times. The chain recombines TRBV27 with TRBJ1-1; D is unclear. This CDR3 is built from 16 residues. Trimming removed 2 bases from V and 0 bases from J, with 13 bases in between. Per the germline V gene, CDR1 is MNHEY and CDR2 is SMNVEV (reference sequence). In DNA, the CDR3 is TGTGCCAGCAGTTTAATGTGGGAACGGCTGAACACTGAAGCTTTCTTT. It encodes CASSLMWERLNTEAFF.

This CDR3 is CASRPGQGYGYTF. CDR3 nucleotides: TGTGCCAGCAGGCCAGGACAGGGCTATGGCTACACCTTC. The chain is built from TRBV28 and TRBJ1-2; 8 bases are a match to TRBD1. J gave up 4 bases and V 6 bases, and 4 bases lay outside the gene matches. CDR3 length: 13 residues. CDR1 is MDHEN, CDR2 SYDVKM, per germline.

This chain links TRBV6-2 or TRBV6-3 with TRBJ2-5, with TRBD1 matching over 9 bases. The CDR3 contains 15 residues. Germline V gene data show CDR1 as MNHEY and CDR2 as SVGEGT. Trimming took 4 bases from V and 6 from J; bases not matched to a gene: 9. CDR3 bases: TGTGCCAGCAGTTCCCGGGACAGGGACTTGAAGACCCAGTACTTC. Residues: CASSSRDRDLKTQYF.

This clonotype was counted ten times or more. The chain combines TRBV7-2 with TRBJ2-7; the match to TRBD1 covers 9 bases. V lost 4 bases, J lost 5 bases, and 9 bases stayed unmatched. CDR3 length: 15 amino acids. Germline V gene data show CDR1 as SGHTA and CDR2 as FQGNSA. The CDR3 here is CASSSRDRAGDEQYF. The CDR3 DNA is TGTGCCAGCAGCTCCAGGGACAGGGCTGGGGACGAGCAGTACTTC.

This sequence joins TRBV19 and TRBJ2-3; 8 bases map to TRBD2. The length of the CDR3 is 13 residues. V dropped 8 bases and J dropped 6; count of bases not matched to a gene: 7. The germline V gene has CDR1 LNHDA and CDR2 SQIVND (reference sequence). This chain's CDR3 is CASRTSGRDTQYF. The CDR3 region has the DNA TGTGCCAGTCGTACTAGCGGACGGGATACGCAGTATTTT.

The chain uses TRBV7-3 and TRBJ2-7; possibly TRBD2 for D (6 bases). Germline loops: CDR1 SGHTA, CDR2 FQGTGA. The V and J ends lost 5 bases and 4 bases respectively, with 12 bases between them. The CDR3 length is 13 residues. This chain's CDR3 is CASSPEGGYEQYF. CDR3 nucleotides: TGTGCCAGCAGCCCAGAGGGAGGATACGAGCAGTACTTC.

V gene TRBV29-1 combines with J gene TRBJ2-3, with 11 bases identical to TRBD2. The CDR3 is made up of 14 amino acids. Trimming took 7 bases from V and 6 from J; bases not matched to a gene: 9. Germline V CDR1 and CDR2: SQVTM, ANQGSEA. CDR3 DNA: TGCAGCGCTGTGACTAGCGGGGTTCTGGATACGCAGTATTTT. Translating it yields CSAVTSGVLDTQYF.

The gene calls are TRBV7-7 and TRBJ1-5; D not certain. Looked up from germline, CDR1 is SSHAT and CDR2 is FNYEAQ (reference sequence). This CDR3 is built from 15 residues. The V gene lost 5 bases and the J gene lost 5 bases, with 16 bases spanning the gap. CDR3 sequence: CASSRLKSSDQPQHF. DNA for the CDR3: TGTGCCAGCAGCCGTCTTAAATCGTCAGATCAGCCCCAGCATTTT.

V is TRBV27 and J is TRBJ1-1, with D perhaps TRBD1 (6 bases). CDR3 length: 14 residues. V was pared by 6 bases and J by 0 bases, with 11 bases between. Germline-derived CDR1 and CDR2 are MNHEY and SMNVEV (reference sequence). The CDR3 sequence: CASRRTGMNTEAFF. The DNA of the CDR3 is TGTGCCAGCAGACGAACAGGGATGAACACTGAAGCTTTCTTT.

The chain carries TRBV5-1 and TRBJ1-1; tentative D call: TRBD1 (5 bases). V was clipped by 1 base and J by 5 bases, with 12 bases between them. The length of the CDR3 is 14 residues. Germline V CDR1 and CDR2: SGHRS, YFSETQ. The CDR3 region is CASSLLVGGTEAFF. Written as DNA, the CDR3 is TGCGCCAGCAGCTTGCTCGTTGGGGGGACTGAAGCTTTCTTT.

This clonotype was observed many times. V gene TRBV11-1 combines with J gene TRBJ2-7, with D perhaps matching TRBD2 (5 bases). In germline, CDR1 is SGHAT, CDR2 FQDESV (reference sequence). Trimming took off 6 bases at V and 4 bases at J, with 16 bases between the two ends. This CDR3 comprises 14 residues. CDR3 in amino acids: CASSILGSVYEQYF. The CDR3 nucleotides are TGTGCCAGCAGTATACTAGGTTCGGTATACGAGCAGTACTTC. Full variable domain (missing parts from reference TRBV11-1 and TRBJ2-7): EAEVAQSPRYKITEKSQAVAFWCDPISGHATLYWYRQILGQGPELLVQFQDESVVDDSQLPKDRFSAERLKGVDSTLKIQPAELGDSAMYLCASSILGSVYEQYFGPGTRLTVT.

The V and J genes are TRBV5-6 and TRBJ1-1, with D uncertain. The CDR3 totals 14 residues. V lost 2 bases and J lost 5, with 13 bases in between. Per the germline V gene, CDR1 is SGHDT and CDR2 is YYEEEE. The CDR3 DNA reads as TGTGCCAGCAGCTTATGGTACAGAGGGACTGAAGCTTTCTTT. It specifies CASSLWYRGTEAFF.

V is TRBV2 and J is TRBJ1-4, with 9 bases identical to TRBD1. V shed 5 bases and J 8 bases; nucleotides not matched to a gene: 6. CDR3 length: 14 amino acids. Germline assignment: CDR1 SNHLY and CDR2 FYNNEI. The CDR3: CASSRPGTGEKLFF. CDR3 DNA sequence: TGTGCCAGCAGTCGTCCCGGGACAGGGGAAAAACTGTTTTTT.

This clonotype was counted between two and nine times. The rearrangement joins TRBV18 to TRBJ2-5; no clear D. Deletions cut 3 bases from V and 3 bases from J, with 14 bases between. CDR3 length equals 15 residues. From germline, CDR1 is KGHSH and CDR2 LQKENI. CDR3 DNA sequence: TGTGCCAGCTCACCTCGATACACCGGAAAAGAGACCCAGTACTTC. It yields the protein CASSPRYTGKETQYF.

The chain carries TRBV7-8 and TRBJ1-5; no reliable D call. The V gene's germline CDR1 is SGHVS and CDR2 FQNEAQ. The CDR3 runs 15 residues. With 3 bases removed from V and 2 bases from J, the gap between germline ends came to 11 bases. The CDR3 nucleotides are TGTGCCAGCAGCTTGTCCGCCGGTGGCAATCAGCCCCAGCATTTT. Translation gives CASSLSAGGNQPQHF.

The chain carries TRBV6-1 and TRBJ1-4; 7 positions agree with TRBD1. This CDR3 spans 15 amino acids. Trimming took 0 bases from V and 3 from J; bases not matched to a gene: 1. Germline values: CDR1 MNHNS, CDR2 SASEGT. The CDR3 spells CASSEADRPNEKLFF. CDR3 DNA: TGTGCCAGCAGTGAAGCGGACAGGCCTAATGAAAAACTGTTTTTT.

The rearrangement joins TRBV15 to TRBJ2-7; TRBD2 aligns across 9 bases. CDR1 is LNHNV, CDR2 YYDKDF, per germline (reference sequence). The V segment lost 0 bases and the J segment 3 bases; nucleotides outside the gene matches: 9. CDR3 length equals 17 residues. CDR3 nucleotides: TGTGCCACCAGCAGAGATCCGAACCCTAGCGGGGACTACGAGCAGTACTTC. Its translation: CATSRDPNPSGDYEQYF.

In this sample, this clonotype turned up a few times. The chain recombines TRBV20-1 with TRBJ2-7; TRBD2 is a possible D gene (5 bases). Trimming removed 2 bases from V and 10 bases from J, with 15 bases in between. This CDR3 comprises 12 residues. Germline loops: CDR1 DFQATT, CDR2 SNEGSKA (reference sequence). The CDR3, as DNA: TGCAGTGCTAGATCCGACGGACGGGAACAGTACTTC. Amino acid sequence: CSARSDGREQYF.

The rearrangement joins TRBV2 to TRBJ1-5, with no clear D. Trimming shortened V by 6 bases and J by 4 bases, and 10 bases separated the two germline ends. The V gene's germline CDR1 is SNHLY and CDR2 FYNNEI. The length of the CDR3 is 13 residues. Here the CDR3 DNA reads TGTGCCAGCAGCTCCGAGACAAATCAGCCCCAGCATTTT. Protein sequence: CASSSETNQPQHF.

This clonotype has more than one count but fewer than ten. This sequence joins TRBV9 and TRBJ1-3; no definite D call. From germline, CDR1 is SGDLS and CDR2 YYNGEE. Between the trimmed V and J ends, which lost 4 bases and 0 bases, there was a span of 14 bases. The CDR3 spans 16 residues. CDR3: CASSPQDRTSGNTIYF. CDR3 in DNA: TGTGCCAGCAGCCCTCAGGACCGAACCTCTGGAAACACCATATATTTT. Looking up the rest from reference TRBV9 and TRBJ1-3 gives the full variable domain: DSGVTQTPKHLITATGQRVTLRCSPRSGDLSVYWYQQSLDQGLQFLIQYYNGEERAKGNILERFSAQQFPDLHSELNLSSLELGDSALYFCASSPQDRTSGNTIYFGEGSWLTVV.